This T cell receptor beta chain derives from a study of T cell responses to AZD1222 COVID-19 vaccine. General study findings and limits: Donors, mostly white British, included more females; clonal diversity was possibly underestimated. Researchers took repertoire samples only after the peak T cell response had come.

The CDR3 extends over 12 amino acids. Germline CDR1 is SEHNR and CDR2 is FQNEAQ (reference sequence). Deletions cut 2 bases from V and 8 bases from J, with 9 bases between. The method was immunoSEQ multiplex PCR; TCRdb's version includes in-frame clones alone and lacks a portion of them. The sample includes 110,000 or so clones, around 90% seen only once; the top ten take about 5.3%. With regard to this clone: Antigen: not known.

The receptor's source is an adult in good health. The input for sequencing was peripheral blood, taken on day 0 of AZD1222 vaccination. The chain carries TRBV7-9 and TRBJ1-2, with D possibly matching TRBD1 (5 bases). This CDR3 reads CASSLRRDGYTF. As DNA, the CDR3 is TGTGCCAGCAGCTTACGCAGGGACGGCTACACCTTC.